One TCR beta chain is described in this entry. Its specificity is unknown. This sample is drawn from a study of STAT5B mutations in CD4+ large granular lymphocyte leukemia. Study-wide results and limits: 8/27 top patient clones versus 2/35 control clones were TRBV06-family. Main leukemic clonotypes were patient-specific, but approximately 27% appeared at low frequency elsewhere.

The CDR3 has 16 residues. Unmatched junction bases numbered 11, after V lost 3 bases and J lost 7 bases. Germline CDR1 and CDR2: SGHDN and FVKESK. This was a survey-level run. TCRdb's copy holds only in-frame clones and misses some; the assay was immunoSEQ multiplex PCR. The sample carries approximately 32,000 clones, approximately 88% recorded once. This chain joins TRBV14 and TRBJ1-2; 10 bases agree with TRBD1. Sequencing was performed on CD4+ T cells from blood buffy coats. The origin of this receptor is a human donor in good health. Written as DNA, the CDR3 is TGTGCCAGCAGCCACCACACTCCGGGACAGGGGCTTGGCTACACCTTC. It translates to CASSHHTPGQGLGYTF.